These 10 T cell receptor beta chains were all obtained from the same sample, sequenced in a study of T cells in Graves' hyperthyroidism and ophthalmopathy. TCR beta CDR3 regions were amplified from RNA transcripts. The TCR CDR3 was amplified in a first-round RT-PCR using the HTBI primer set. MiXCR, run by TCRdb on the multiplex PCR reads, gives a single entry per CDR3 protein. The sample holds about 290,000 distinct CDR3 sequences; roughly an eighth are singletons and the top ten take approximately 7.9%. Specimen: blood. These TCRs come from a woman in her thirties or forties with Graves' hyperthyroidism.

This clonotype was seen a handful of times. The chain carries TRBV5-5 and TRBJ2-7; D possibly corresponds to TRBD1 (6 bases). The CDR3 extends over 14 amino acids. Germline V lookup: CDR1 SGHKS, CDR2 YYEKEE (reference sequence). V was pared by 1 base and J by 5 bases, with 13 bases between. The CDR3 region has the DNA TGTGCCAGCAGCTTGATTGGGGGCTTCCACGAGCAGTACTTC. This sequence encodes CASSLIGGFHEQYF.

V usage is TRBV12-5 and J usage is TRBJ2-5, with D possibly being TRBD2 (5 bases). Looked up from germline, CDR1 is LGHNT and CDR2 is FRNRAP. CDR3 length equals 14 residues. V was pared by 2 bases and J by 7 bases, with 14 bases between. The CDR3 nucleotides are TGTGCTAGTGGTTTGACGGGAAATTGGGGGACCCAGTACTTC. The encoded protein is CASGLTGNWGTQYF. Complete variable domain (other parts from reference TRBV12-5 and TRBJ2-5): DARVTQTPRHKVTEMGQEVTMRCQPILGHNTVFWYRQTMMQGLELLAYFRNRAPLDDSGMPKDRFSAEMPDATLATLKIQPSEPRDSAVYFCASGLTGNWGTQYFGPGTRLLVL.

This clonotype has a count of ten or more. The chain has TRBV30 and TRBJ1-1; 8 bases are shared with TRBD1. CDR3 length equals 13 residues. The trim removed 1 base at V and 5 bases at J, leaving 3 bases unmatched. Germline CDR1 GTSNPN, CDR2 SVGIG (reference sequence). CDR3 coding DNA: TGTGCCTGGAGTGCAGGGGGCTGGACTGAAGCTTTCTTT. Its protein product is CAWSAGGWTEAFF.

The rearrangement joins TRBV20-1 to TRBJ2-7, with D perhaps being TRBD1 or TRBD2 (6 bases each). Germline loops: CDR1 DFQATT, CDR2 SNEGSKA (reference sequence). Trimming removed 3 bases at V and 6 bases at J, with 12 bases between. The CDR3 has 12 amino acids. The CDR3 protein is CSASLGGSEQYF. The CDR3 coding sequence is TGCAGTGCTAGCCTAGGGGGGTCCGAGCAGTACTTC.

This rearrangement joins TRBV9 to TRBJ2-3, with D hard to call. The V end was cut by 4 bases, the J end by 1 base, with 10 bases between. This CDR3 comprises 14 residues. The V gene's germline CDR1 is SGDLS and CDR2 YYNGEE. The CDR3 protein is CASSPRAGTDTQYF. CDR3 in DNA: TGTGCCAGCAGCCCCCGGGCGGGCACAGATACGCAGTATTTT.

A remark on this clonotype: A single base separates this from a much larger clone, so it may be a read error. The chain joins TRBV7-3 to TRBJ2-1; TRBD2 matches at 9 bases. The germline CDR1 and CDR2 sequences are SGHTA and FQGTGA. Trimming cost V 4 bases and J 0 bases; bases outside gene matches: 7. This CDR3 has 17 residues. CDR3 residues: CASSSASGDSSYNEQFF. The CDR3 DNA reads as TGTGCCAGCAGCTCAGCTAGCGGGGATAGCTCCTACAATGAGCAGTTCTTC.

V gene TRBV4-1 combines with J gene TRBJ2-1; TRBD2 is a possible D gene (6 bases). The CDR3 loop spans 15 amino acids. CDR1 MGHRA and CDR2 YSYEKL come from the germline V gene. V lost 1 base, J lost 4 bases, and 11 bases lay in between. The CDR3 region is CASSQGAGTYNEQFF. The CDR3 DNA sequence: TGCGCCAGCAGCCAAGGGGCGGGAACGTACAATGAGCAGTTCTTC.

This clonotype was seen repeatedly, ten times or more. V is TRBV5-5 and J is TRBJ2-3; D perhaps matches TRBD1 (6 bases). Trimming left V 3 bases short and J 2 bases short, with 10 bases between. There are 14 residues in the CDR3. The germline CDR1 and CDR2 sequences are SGHKS and YYEKEE (reference sequence). The CDR3 nucleotides read TGTGCCAGCAGCTCCGGACAGTTCACAGATACGCAGTATTTT. This translates into CASSSGQFTDTQYF.

This clonotype appeared a few times. The chain links TRBV11-3 to TRBJ2-1, with no clear D. Germline CDR1 is SGHNT and CDR2 is YENEEA. This CDR3 comprises 15 residues. Trimming shortened V by 0 bases and J by 9 bases, and 15 bases separated the two germline ends. CDR3 coding DNA: TGTGCCAGCAGCTTAGAATTCGGGCCTTCGGGTGAGCAGTTCTTC. Amino acids: CASSLEFGPSGEQFF.

This clonotype was recorded at least ten times. This chain connects TRBV20-1 to TRBJ2-7; D gene uncertain. This CDR3 has 14 amino acids. V was pared by 5 bases and J by 5 bases, with 19 bases between. Germline lookup yields CDR1 DFQATT and CDR2 SNEGSKA (reference sequence). CDR3 loop: CSAQSGAAIDEQYF. CDR3 DNA: TGCAGTGCTCAATCGGGCGCCGCTATCGACGAGCAGTACTTC.